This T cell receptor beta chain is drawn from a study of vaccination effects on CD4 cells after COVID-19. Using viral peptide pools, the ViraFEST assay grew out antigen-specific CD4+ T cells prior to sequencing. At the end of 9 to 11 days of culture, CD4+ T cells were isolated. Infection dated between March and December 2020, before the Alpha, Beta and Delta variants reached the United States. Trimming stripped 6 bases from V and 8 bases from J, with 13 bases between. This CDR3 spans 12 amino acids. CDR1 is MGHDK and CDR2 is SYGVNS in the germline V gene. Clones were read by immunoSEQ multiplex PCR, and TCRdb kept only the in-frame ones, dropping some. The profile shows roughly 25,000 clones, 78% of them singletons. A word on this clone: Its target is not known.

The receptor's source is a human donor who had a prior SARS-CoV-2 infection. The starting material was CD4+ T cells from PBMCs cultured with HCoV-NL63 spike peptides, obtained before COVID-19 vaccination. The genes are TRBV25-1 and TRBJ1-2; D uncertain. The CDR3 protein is CASRLGFSGYTF. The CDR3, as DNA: TGTGCCAGCAGACTAGGGTTTAGCGGCTACACCTTC.